The present T cell receptor beta chain was sequenced within a study of blood T cell repertoires in COVID-19 (dated by TCRdb to 2020 to 2021). Study-wide context: Samples covering the acute and convalescent phases of COVID-19 were provided by collaborators in the United States, Italy and Spain. The material from the prospective study consisted of cDNA or gDNA derived from T cells, B-cell-depleted T cells, or PBMCs. Subjects who had been exposed to COVID-19, were actively infected with it, or had recovered from it provided the deeply sampled blood TCRbeta repertoires that made up the dataset. The repertoires were made available in a free public database intended to serve as a resource for research on the immune response to SARS-CoV-2. Samples were obtained from the ongoing ImmuneRACE study (first 160 participants) and from over 1,000 subjects provided by 6 global collaborators. Nearly every sample came with metadata listing a de-identified subject ID, COVID-19 status, age in years and sex. Where HLA class I and class II types were available, the types were taken from metadata supplied by the sample provider, not from assay-based typing.

From its cysteine to its phenylalanine, the CDR3 spans 15 amino acids. The retained sequence is limited to the CDR3, 45 bases, with the frame set at the first base. As encoded in the germline V gene, CDR1 is ENHRY while CDR2 is SYGVKD. The germline ends are 7 bases apart after V is trimmed by 0 bases and J by 2 bases. The collaborating institutions used their own protocols to collect whole blood in K2EDTA tubes. For TCRbeta analysis, collaborator samples were shipped as frozen whole blood, as isolated PBMCs, or as DNA extracted from either sample type. General findings and caveats noted by the study authors: The quantity of clinical and demographic metadata differed by source and by participant and was supplied without curation.

Worth noting for this clone: What antigen it recognizes has not been identified. Base qualities are not recorded, but no much larger clone differs from it by a single base. Other nucleotide sequences in the sample specify the same CDR3.

TCRbeta CDR3 regions were amplified from genomic DNA by means of the immunoSEQ Assay, a bias-controlled multiplex PCR. The study's own analysis went as follows. The number of nucleated cells in each sample was estimated from the amplification of reference gene primers within the assay. To quantify the absolute abundance of each unique TCRbeta CDR3 rearrangement, sequence reads were collapsed and filtered. For each sample, productive Simpson clonality was calculated by taking the square root of Simpson's diversity index across productive rearrangements. TCRdb retrieved this table from immuneACCESS and kept in-frame rearrangements only. Not all clones are present; in checked studies, unresolved V genes account for under half, and no reason is known for the remainder. V and J calls and clone size are those listed in that table; D and trimming were worked out from the DNA. The sample profile shows 90,000 to 110,000 clones; more than 65% of them were found once. The ten top clones hold roughly 7.9% of the sample.

Sequences were obtained from peripheral blood. The chain couples TRBV10-3 to TRBJ2-2; no D segment can be confidently identified. The source of this sequence is a woman of 80 years or more with active or convalescent COVID-19. For the CDR3, the sequence is CAISESTGNTGELFF. The bases read TGTGCCATCAGTGAGTCGACTGGAAACACCGGGGAGCTGTTTTTT.